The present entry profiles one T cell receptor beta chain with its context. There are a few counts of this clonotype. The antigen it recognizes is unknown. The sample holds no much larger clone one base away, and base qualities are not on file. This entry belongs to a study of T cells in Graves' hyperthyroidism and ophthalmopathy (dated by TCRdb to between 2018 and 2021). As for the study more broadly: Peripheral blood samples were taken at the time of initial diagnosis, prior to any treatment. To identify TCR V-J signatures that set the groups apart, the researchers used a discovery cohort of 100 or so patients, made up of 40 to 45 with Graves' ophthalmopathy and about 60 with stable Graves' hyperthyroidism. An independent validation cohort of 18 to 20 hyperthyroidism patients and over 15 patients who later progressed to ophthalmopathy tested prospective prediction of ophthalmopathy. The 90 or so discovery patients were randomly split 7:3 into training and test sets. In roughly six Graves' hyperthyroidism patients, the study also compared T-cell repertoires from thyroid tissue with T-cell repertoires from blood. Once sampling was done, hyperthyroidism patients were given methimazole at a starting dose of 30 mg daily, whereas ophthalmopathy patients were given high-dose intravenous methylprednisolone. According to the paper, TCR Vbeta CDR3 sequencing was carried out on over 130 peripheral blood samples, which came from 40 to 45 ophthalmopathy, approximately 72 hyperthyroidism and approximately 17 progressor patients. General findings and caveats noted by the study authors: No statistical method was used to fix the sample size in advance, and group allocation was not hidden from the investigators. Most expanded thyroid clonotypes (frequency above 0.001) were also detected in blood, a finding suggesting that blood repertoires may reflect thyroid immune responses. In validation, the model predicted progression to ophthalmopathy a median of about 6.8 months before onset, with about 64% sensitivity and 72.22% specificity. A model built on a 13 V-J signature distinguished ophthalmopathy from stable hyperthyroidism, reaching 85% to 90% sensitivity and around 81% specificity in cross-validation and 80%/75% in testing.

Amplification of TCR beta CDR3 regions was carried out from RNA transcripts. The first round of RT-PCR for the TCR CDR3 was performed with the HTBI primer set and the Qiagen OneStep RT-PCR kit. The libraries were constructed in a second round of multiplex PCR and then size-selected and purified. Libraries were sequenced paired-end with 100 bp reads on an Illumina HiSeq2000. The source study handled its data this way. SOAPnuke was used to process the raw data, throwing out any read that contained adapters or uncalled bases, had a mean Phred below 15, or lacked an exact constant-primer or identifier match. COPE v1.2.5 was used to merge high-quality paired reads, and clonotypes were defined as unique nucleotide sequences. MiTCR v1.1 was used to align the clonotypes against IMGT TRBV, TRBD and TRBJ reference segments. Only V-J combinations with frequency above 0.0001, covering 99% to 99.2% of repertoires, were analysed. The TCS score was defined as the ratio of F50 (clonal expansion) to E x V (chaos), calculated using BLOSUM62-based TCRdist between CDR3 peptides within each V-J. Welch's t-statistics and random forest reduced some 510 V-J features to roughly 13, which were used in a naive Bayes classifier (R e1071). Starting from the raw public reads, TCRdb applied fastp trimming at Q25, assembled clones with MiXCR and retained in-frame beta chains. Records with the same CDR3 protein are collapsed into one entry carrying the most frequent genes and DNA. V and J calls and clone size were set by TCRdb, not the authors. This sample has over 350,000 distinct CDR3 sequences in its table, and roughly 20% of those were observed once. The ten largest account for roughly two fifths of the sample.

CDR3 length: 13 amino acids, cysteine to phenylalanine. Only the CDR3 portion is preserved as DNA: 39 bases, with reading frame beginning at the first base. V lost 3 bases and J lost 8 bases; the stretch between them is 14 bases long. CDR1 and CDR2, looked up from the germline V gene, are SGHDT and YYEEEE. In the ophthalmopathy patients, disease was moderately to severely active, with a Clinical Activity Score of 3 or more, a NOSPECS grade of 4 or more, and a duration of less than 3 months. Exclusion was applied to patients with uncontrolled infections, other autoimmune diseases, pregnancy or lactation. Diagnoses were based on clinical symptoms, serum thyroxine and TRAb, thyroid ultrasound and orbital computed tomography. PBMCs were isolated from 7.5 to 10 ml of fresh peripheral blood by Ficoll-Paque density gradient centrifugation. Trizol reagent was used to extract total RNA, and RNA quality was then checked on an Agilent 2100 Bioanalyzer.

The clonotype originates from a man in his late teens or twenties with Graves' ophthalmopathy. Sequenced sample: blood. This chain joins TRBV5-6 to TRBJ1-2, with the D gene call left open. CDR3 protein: CASSYELVEGYTF. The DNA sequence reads TGTGCCAGCAGCTATGAACTCGTCGAGGGCTACACCTTC.